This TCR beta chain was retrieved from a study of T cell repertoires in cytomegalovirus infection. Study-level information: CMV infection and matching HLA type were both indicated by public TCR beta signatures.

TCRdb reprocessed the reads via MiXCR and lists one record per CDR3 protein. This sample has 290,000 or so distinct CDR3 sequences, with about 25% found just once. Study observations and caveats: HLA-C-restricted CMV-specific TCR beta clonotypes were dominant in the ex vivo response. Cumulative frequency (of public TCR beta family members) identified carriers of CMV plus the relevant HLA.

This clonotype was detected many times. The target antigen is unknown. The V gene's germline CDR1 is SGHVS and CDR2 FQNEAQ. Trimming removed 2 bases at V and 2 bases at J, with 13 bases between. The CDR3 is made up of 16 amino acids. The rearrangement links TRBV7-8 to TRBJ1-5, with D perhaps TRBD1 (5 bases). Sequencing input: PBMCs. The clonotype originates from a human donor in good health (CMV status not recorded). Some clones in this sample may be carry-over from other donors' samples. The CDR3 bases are TGTGCCAGCAGCTTACTATCAGGGTTCGGCAATCAGCCCCAGCATTTT. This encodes CASSLLSGFGNQPQHF.